The present TCR beta chain was sequenced within a study of blood T cell repertoires in COVID-19. Study-level background: T cells, B-cell-depleted T cells, or PBMCs supplied cDNA or gDNA.

The authors' processing: Researchers report that nucleated cell counts were estimated from reference gene primer amplification. Only in-frame clones appear in the TCRdb table, and some are missing; sequencing was by immunoSEQ multiplex PCR. The V and J calls and clone size come from that table; D and trimming were worked out from the DNA. The repertoire consists of some 160,000 clones, with about four fifths occurring once and the leading ten covering roughly a fifth. The germline gives CDR1 LNHNV, CDR2 YYDKDF (reference sequence). The CDR3 is made up of 15 amino acids. The junction had 4 bases not matched to a gene; V was cut back by 5 bases and J by 0 bases.

The sequencing input was peripheral blood. The sequence was collected from a woman in her 70s who had recovered from COVID-19. The rearrangement uses TRBV15 and TRBJ1-5; 7 nucleotides match TRBD1. The CDR3 region has the DNA TGTGCCACCAGCCCCGGGACAGTTAGCAATCAGCCCCAGCATTTT. Translation: CATSPGTVSNQPQHF.